This T cell receptor (beta chain) was found in a study of T cells in women clearing cervical HPV infection. Genomic DNA, averaging approximately 1,100 ng per sample, yielded TCR beta CDR3 via immunoSEQ. Method: immunoSEQ multiplex PCR; TCRdb's copy keeps in-frame clones and lacks some. The table lists under 50,000 clones. For this clone: The read comes to an end 3 residues before the CDR3 does, leaving the germline J gene to fill in the end.

This CDR3 spans 14 amino acids. Trimming cost V 0 bases and J 5 bases, with 11 bases left between them. Looked up from germline, CDR1 is SGHDT and CDR2 is YYEEEE. V usage is TRBV5-6 and J usage is TRBJ2-5; no definite D call. The clonotype comes from a woman aged 18-69 years with a cervical HPV16 infection that either progressed to CIN3+ or cleared (not recorded which). Sequences were obtained from blood buffy coat. CDR3 residues: CASSLGHLRETQYF. The CDR3 bases that were read are TGTGCCAGCAGCTTGGGACACCTCAGGGAGACC.